One and the same sample provided the 9 T cell receptor beta chains below, sequenced in a study of human T cells and chemical hapten exposure. Time point given: pre-sensitization, week 0. As for treatment: therapeutic diphenylcyclopropenone sensitization with weekly scalp DPC. TCRdb re-called the RACE reads with MiXCR, one entry per CDR3 protein. The data show 80,000 to 100,000 distinct CDR3 sequences, approximately 11% seen once. Sequences were derived from whole blood, sampled in connection with sensitization to the hapten diphenylcyclopropenone (DPC). The source of these receptors is a woman aged 55-75 years with alopecia areata. Some clones in this sample may be carry-over from other donors' samples.

This clonotype appeared many times. The J gene is TRBJ1-5, the V gene TRBV18; D unclear. Deletions cut 4 bases from V and 5 bases from J, with 15 bases between. Per germline, CDR1 KGHSH and CDR2 LQKENI. The CDR3 totals 15 residues. CDR3: CASSQTPLFDQPQHF. The CDR3 DNA reads as TGTGCCAGCTCACAAACACCTCTTTTTGATCAGCCCCAGCATTTT.

The rearrangement joins TRBV5-1 to TRBJ2-1; 14 positions match TRBD2. The CDR3 runs to 17 residues. J gave up 9 bases and V 5 bases, and 13 bases lay outside the gene matches. Germline values: CDR1 SGHRS, CDR2 YFSETQ. Written as DNA, the CDR3 is TGCGCCAGCAGGAACCCCCTCGGACTAGCGGGGGGAGGTGAGCAGTTCTTC. Translated: CASRNPLGLAGGGEQFF.

The J gene is TRBJ2-3, the V gene TRBV29-1, with D possibly TRBD2 on 5 matching bases. Germline V CDR1 and CDR2: SQVTM, ANQGSEA. V was pared by 7 bases and J by 1 base, with 18 bases between. CDR3 length: 15 amino acids. CDR3 amino acids: CSAQTRSRGTDTQYF. For the CDR3, the DNA is TGCAGCGCCCAGACCCGATCGAGGGGCACAGATACGCAGTATTTT.

This clonotype was detected only a few times. The chain is built from TRBV4-2 and TRBJ2-4, with 13 bases aligning to TRBD2. V lost 1 base, J lost 7 bases, and 7 bases stayed unmatched. The germline V gene encodes CDR1 LGHNA and CDR2 YNFKEQ. The length of the CDR3 is 17 residues. The CDR3 DNA sequence: TGTGCCAGCAGCCAAGGACTAGCGGGGGGACCCACCAACATTCAGTACTTC. This sequence encodes CASSQGLAGGPTNIQYF.

In this sample, this clonotype turned up many times. V usage is TRBV7-9 and J usage is TRBJ2-3; D possibly corresponds to TRBD1 (6 bases). CDR3 length: 14 residues. The V end was cut by 5 bases, the J end by 2 bases, with 11 bases between. CDR1 and CDR2 from the germline V gene are SEHNR and FQNEAQ (reference sequence). This CDR3 reads CASSLTGNTDTQYF. The CDR3 region has the DNA TGTGCCAGCAGCCTAACAGGGAACACAGATACGCAGTATTTT.

This clonotype was counted a few times. The chain employs TRBV5-1 and TRBJ2-1, with D perhaps TRBD1 or TRBD2 (5 bases each). Germline CDR1 SGHRS, CDR2 YFSETQ. V lost 2 bases and J 5 bases, leaving 11 bases between the germline ends. The CDR3 contains 14 residues. The CDR3 here is CASSFSGGHNEQFF. For the CDR3, the DNA is TGCGCCAGCAGCTTCAGTGGGGGACACAATGAGCAGTTCTTC.

This clonotype was counted at least ten times. This rearrangement joins TRBV30 to TRBJ1-1; the D is unclear. Germline V CDR1 and CDR2: GTSNPN, SVGIG (reference sequence). The length of the CDR3 is 13 residues. Trimming took 4 bases from V and 3 from J, leaving 12 bases between them. CDR3 DNA: TGTGCCTGGATGGGTTGGAGGGACACTGAAGCTTTCTTT. This translates into CAWMGWRDTEAFF.

This clonotype was counted many times. V gene TRBV29-1 combines with J gene TRBJ2-1; TRBD2 agrees at 9 bases. This CDR3 spans 16 amino acids. Germline loops: CDR1 SQVTM, CDR2 ANQGSEA. J lost 9 bases, V lost 6 bases, and 18 bases had no gene match. The CDR3 DNA sequence: TGCAGCGTCACGACGACAACCGGGACTAGCTTCGGTGAGCAGTTCTTC. This codes for CSVTTTTGTSFGEQFF.

This clonotype was picked up many times. The rearrangement uses TRBV7-9 and TRBJ1-1, with D unresolved. This CDR3 comprises 14 residues. The V gene lost 2 bases and the J gene lost 3 bases, with 10 bases spanning the gap. Germline CDR1 and CDR2: SEHNR and FQNEAQ (reference sequence). CDR3 DNA sequence: TGTGCCAGCAGCTTAATGACCGGCGACACTGAAGCTTTCTTT. Protein: CASSLMTGDTEAFF.